These T cell receptor beta chains were read from a single sample in a study of Graves' ophthalmopathy and Graves' hyperthyroidism. In TCRdb, the multiplex PCR reads were re-called with MiXCR into one record per CDR3 protein. The table includes hundreds of thousands of distinct CDR3 sequences, about 47% detected once. The sample taken for sequencing was peripheral blood. The receptor set was obtained from an adult man with Graves' ophthalmopathy. Both conserved end residues are part of each CDR3. The D gene is left open where the match is weak. Clone size is shown for a subset of rows, as once, few, many or a class of expanded clone.

clone_size: medium-sized; v_call: TRBV2; j_call: TRBJ1-3; d_call: .; cdr3_nt: TGTGCCAGCGAGGAGGGGTTCTCTGGAAACACCATATATTTT; cdr3_aa: CASEEGFSGNTIYF
clone_size: .; v_call: TRBV29-1; j_call: TRBJ2-5; d_call: .; cdr3_nt: TGCAGCGTTGACTCAGGGCAGCGAGAGACCCAGTACTTC; cdr3_aa: CSVDSGQRETQYF
clone_size: many; v_call: TRBV7-8; j_call: TRBJ1-5; d_call: .; cdr3_nt: TGTGCCAGCAGCTATACCCGGGGCAGGGGACAGCCCCAGCATTTT; cdr3_aa: CASSYTRGRGQPQHF
clone_size: .; v_call: TRBV29-1; j_call: TRBJ2-7; d_call: .; cdr3_nt: TGCAGCGTTCTCTTTCCTGGGGGGTACTACGAGCAGTACTTC; cdr3_aa: CSVLFPGGYYEQYF
clone_size: .; v_call: TRBV29-1; j_call: TRBJ1-2; d_call: .; cdr3_nt: TGTAGCGTTGAAGACAGAGCCGTCTATGGCTACACCTTC; cdr3_aa: CSVEDRAVYGYTF
clone_size: few; v_call: TRBV6-1; j_call: TRBJ1-5; d_call: .; cdr3_nt: TGTGCCAGCAATACTCTAAGTGGCAATCAGCCCCAGCATTTT; cdr3_aa: CASNTLSGNQPQHF
clone_size: few; v_call: TRBV4-2; j_call: TRBJ2-2; d_call: .; cdr3_nt: TGTGCCAGCAGCCAAGACGGACGGGATGCCGGGGAGCTGTTTTTT; cdr3_aa: CASSQDGRDAGELFF
clone_size: .; v_call: TRBV10-3; j_call: TRBJ1-2; d_call: .; cdr3_nt: TGTGCCAGCAGTTCCGCGGACACGCTAAACTATGGCTACACCTTC; cdr3_aa: CASSSADTLNYGYTF
clone_size: .; v_call: TRBV7-8; j_call: TRBJ1-2; d_call: .; cdr3_nt: TGCGCCAGCAGCCCCGTTGGGGGGTATGGCTACACCTTC; cdr3_aa: CASSPVGGYGYTF
clone_size: .; v_call: TRBV15; j_call: TRBJ2-7; d_call: TRBD2; cdr3_nt: TGTGCCACCAGCAGACAGCGGGAGGGTTACTCCGAGCAGTACTTC; cdr3_aa: CATSRQREGYSEQYF
clone_size: once; v_call: TRBV10-3; j_call: TRBJ2-6; d_call: .; cdr3_nt: TGTGCCATCAGCGCAACTAGCAGGCCTTCTGGGGCCAACGTCCTGACTTTC; cdr3_aa: CAISATSRPSGANVLTF
clone_size: few; v_call: TRBV7-2; j_call: TRBJ2-5; d_call: TRBD1; cdr3_nt: TGTGCCAGCAGCTTACAGGCAGGGGGTAGGGAGACCCAGTACTTC; cdr3_aa: CASSLQAGGRETQYF
clone_size: .; v_call: TRBV2; j_call: TRBJ2-7; d_call: TRBD1; cdr3_nt: TGTGCCAGCAGAGCCGGGACAGGGGGCTACGAGCAGTACTTC; cdr3_aa: CASRAGTGGYEQYF
clone_size: .; v_call: TRBV9; j_call: TRBJ2-2; d_call: .; cdr3_nt: TGTGCCAGCAGCGTAGGGGGCGGGGCGAGCACGACCGGGGAGCTGTTTTTT; cdr3_aa: CASSVGGGASTTGELFF
clone_size: .; v_call: TRBV5-1; j_call: TRBJ2-7; d_call: .; cdr3_nt: TGCGCCAGCAGCTTGGACACCCCGTACGAGCAGTACTTC; cdr3_aa: CASSLDTPYEQYF
clone_size: .; v_call: TRBV9; j_call: TRBJ1-2; d_call: .; cdr3_nt: TGTGCCAGCAGCTTTTGGAACAGGGATGGCTACACCTTC; cdr3_aa: CASSFWNRDGYTF
clone_size: .; v_call: TRBV7-9; j_call: TRBJ1-2; d_call: .; cdr3_nt: TGTGCCAGCAGCTTATCCGAATACCGCGGCGACTATGGCTACACCTTC; cdr3_aa: CASSLSEYRGDYGYTF
clone_size: .; v_call: TRBV4-1; j_call: TRBJ2-7; d_call: TRBD1; cdr3_nt: TGCGCCAGCAGCCGGGGACAGGGGGCCTCCTACGAGCAGTACTTC; cdr3_aa: CASSRGQGASYEQYF
clone_size: .; v_call: TRBV2; j_call: TRBJ1-5; d_call: TRBD1; cdr3_nt: TGTGCCAGCAGTCCCACAGGGGACCAGGGCAATCAGCCCCAGCATTTT; cdr3_aa: CASSPTGDQGNQPQHF
clone_size: few; v_call: TRBV9; j_call: TRBJ2-7; d_call: TRBD2; cdr3_nt: TGTGCCAGCAGCGTAGCTCCGGCGGGAGAATCCTACGAGCAGTACTTC; cdr3_aa: CASSVAPAGESYEQYF
clone_size: few; v_call: TRBV20-1; j_call: TRBJ1-5; d_call: .; cdr3_nt: TGCAGTGCTAGTATTCAGGGGCTTCTAGATCAGCCCCAGCATTTT; cdr3_aa: CSASIQGLLDQPQHF
clone_size: .; v_call: TRBV7-2; j_call: TRBJ2-5; d_call: TRBD2; cdr3_nt: TGTGCCAGCAGCCCCCCTAGCGGGAGGTATCAAGAGACCCAGTACTTC; cdr3_aa: CASSPPSGRYQETQYF
clone_size: .; v_call: TRBV20-1; j_call: TRBJ2-7; d_call: .; cdr3_nt: TGCAGTGCTCGCACAAACCTGCACTACGAGCAGTACTTC; cdr3_aa: CSARTNLHYEQYF
clone_size: once; v_call: TRBV29-1; j_call: TRBJ1-1; d_call: .; cdr3_nt: TGCAGCCAAGATCCACCTGGCCCTTACACTGAAGCTTTCTTT; cdr3_aa: CSQDPPGPYTEAFF
clone_size: .; v_call: TRBV20-1; j_call: TRBJ1-1; d_call: .; cdr3_nt: TGCAGTGCTCTGGGGGCGGGGGGCCTGAACACTGAAGCTTTCTTT; cdr3_aa: CSALGAGGLNTEAFF
clone_size: .; v_call: TRBV20-1; j_call: TRBJ1-1; d_call: TRBD1; cdr3_nt: TGCAGTGCTAGGGGGACAGGCGACGTTTCCGCTGAAGCTTTCTTT; cdr3_aa: CSARGTGDVSAEAFF
clone_size: many; v_call: TRBV29-1; j_call: TRBJ2-5; d_call: .; cdr3_nt: TGCAGCGTTGAACTAGGCAGGAACCAAGAGACCCAGTACTTC; cdr3_aa: CSVELGRNQETQYF
clone_size: few; v_call: TRBV20-1; j_call: TRBJ2-2; d_call: .; cdr3_nt: TGCAGTGCGTATGGCCCGACCGGGGAGCTGTTTTTT; cdr3_aa: CSAYGPTGELFF
clone_size: few; v_call: TRBV10-3; j_call: TRBJ2-5; d_call: TRBD1; cdr3_nt: TGTGCCAGCAGTTACTTTCGGACAGGGTCGATCGTGACCCAGTACTTC; cdr3_aa: CASSYFRTGSIVTQYF
clone_size: few; v_call: TRBV29-1; j_call: TRBJ1-2; d_call: .; cdr3_nt: TGCAGCGTTGAAGATATCAAGTATGGCTACACCTTC; cdr3_aa: CSVEDIKYGYTF
clone_size: once; v_call: TRBV12-3/TRBV12-4; j_call: TRBJ2-7; d_call: .; cdr3_nt: TGTGCCAGCAGTTTTCCACGGGGCCGGAGGCAGTACTTC; cdr3_aa: CASSFPRGRRQYF